These 10 T cell receptor beta chains share one sample of origin, sequenced in a study of T-cell reconstitution after alpha-beta-depleted transplantation in children (dated by TCRdb to the mid-2010s). Libraries were constructed by PCR. This sample was sequenced with an Illumina HiSeq 2500. TCR libraries were prepared with molecular barcoding, using unique molecular identifiers to normalize TCRbeta repertoire quantification. The public reads were quality trimmed at Q25 with fastp and then assembled into clones with MiXCR by TCRdb, keeping productive beta chains. Each CDR3 protein appears once, grouped with its most common genes and DNA. Within this sample are hundreds of thousands of distinct CDR3 sequences, with over 10% of them counted one time only. The ten largest clones represent approximately 0.8% of the sample. The treatment or condition label here, explained by the study, means: allogeneic hematopoietic cell transplantation with graft depleted of TCRalphabeta T cells and CD19 B cells.

The source was PBMCs, collected before TCRalphabeta/CD19-depleted stem cell transplant. These receptors all come from a girl aged 2-10 years with congenital amegakaryocytic thrombocytopenia, due to receive a stem cell transplant.

This clonotype was seen a handful of times. The chain is built from TRBV5-1 and TRBJ2-7, with a tentative D call TRBD1 (6 bases). Germline CDR1 SGHRS, CDR2 YFSETQ. This CDR3 comprises 15 residues. V shed 4 bases and J shed 3 bases, with 17 bases lying between them. The CDR3 nucleotides read TGCGCCAGCAGCGCCAGGGGTGACGTCGGCTACGAGCAGTACTTC. It yields the protein CASSARGDVGYEQYF.

This clonotype was seen a handful of times. A read error may account for a junction end that differs from germline. This chain joins TRBV20-1 and TRBJ1-2; TRBD1 might be the D (6 bases). Germline V gives CDR1 DFQATT, CDR2 SNEGSKA (reference sequence). The CDR3 extends over 17 amino acids. Here the CDR3 DNA reads TGCTGTGCTACGACCTCCGGGACATATCAGGAATACTATGGCTACACCTTC. Translated, it gives CCATTSGTYQEYYGYTF.

This clonotype was counted at least ten times. CDR3 DNA: TGCAGCGGCGGTTGGCAGTCCGATAATGAGCAGTTCTTC. Translation gives CSGGWQSDNEQFF. The chain joins TRBV29-1 to TRBJ2-1; D is unclear. The CDR3 spans 13 residues. CDR1 SQVTM and CDR2 ANQGSEA come from the germline V gene. V was clipped by 7 bases and J by 7 bases, with 17 bases between them.

This clonotype has only a few counts. This rearrangement joins TRBV5-1 to TRBJ2-2, with a tentative D call TRBD2 (5 bases). The CDR3 spans 13 residues. V lost 2 bases and J lost 6, with 8 bases in between. Germline V gene sequence: CDR1 SGHRS, CDR2 YFSETQ. The CDR3 DNA is TGCGCCAGCAGCTTTAAGGAGGCCGGGGAGCTGTTTTTT. Its protein is CASSFKEAGELFF.

In its sample, this clonotype was seen a few times. The V and J genes are TRBV7-9 and TRBJ2-3; 7 bases match TRBD2. This CDR3 comprises 16 residues. Losses at the gene ends were 4 bases for V and 5 bases for J; bases not matched to a gene: 12. Germline loops: CDR1 SEHNR, CDR2 FQNEAQ (reference sequence). The CDR3 DNA follows: TGTGCCAGCAGCTCGATCTGGGGGACTAAAGGAGATACGCAGTATTTT. Residues: CASSSIWGTKGDTQYF.

For this clonotype: A clone one base away is much larger, so this may be a read error. The chain joins TRBV10-3 to TRBJ2-1; a possible D gene is TRBD2 (6 bases). Trimming left V 6 bases short and J 8 bases short, with 14 bases between. This CDR3 comprises 13 residues. The germline V gene has CDR1 ENHRY and CDR2 SYGVKD. The CDR3 DNA reads TGTGCCATCAGCCAGCAGGAGGGCGATGAGCAGTTCTTC. Translating it yields CAISQQEGDEQFF.

This clonotype showed up just a few times. The CDR3 nucleotides read TGCAGTGCTAAGACTAGCGGGTACGGGTCGACTGAGCAGTTCTTC. Translation gives CSAKTSGYGSTEQFF. This chain links TRBV20-1 with TRBJ2-1, with 10 bases fitting TRBD2. The CDR3 is made up of 15 amino acids. Germline assignment: CDR1 DFQATT and CDR2 SNEGSKA (reference sequence). V shed 4 bases, J shed 9 bases, and the junction held 12 bases outside the gene matches.

The rearrangement joins TRBV5-1 to TRBJ1-1; D not resolved. Trimming stripped 4 bases from V and 2 bases from J, with 15 bases between. The CDR3 is made up of 15 amino acids. CDR1 and CDR2 from the germline V gene are SGHRS and YFSETQ. CDR3 loop: CASSPGLGVNTEAFF. CDR3 DNA: TGCGCCAGCAGCCCAGGTCTCGGGGTCAACACTGAAGCTTTCTTT.

This clonotype was counted only a few times. The chain is built from TRBV5-1 and TRBJ2-1, with D perhaps matching TRBD1 or TRBD2 (5 bases each). The V end lost 2 bases, the J end lost 5 bases, and 17 bases lay between the germline ends. The CDR3 length is 16 residues. The germline V gene has CDR1 SGHRS and CDR2 YFSETQ. The CDR3 loop is CASSFHLGEPNNEQFF. CDR3 bases: TGCGCCAGCAGCTTCCACCTGGGGGAGCCAAACAATGAGCAGTTCTTC.

The genes are TRBV12-3 or TRBV12-4 and TRBJ2-5; TRBD2 matches 11 bases. J lost 1 base, V lost 3 bases, and 4 bases had no gene match. The CDR3 consists of 16 residues. The CDR3 DNA is TGTGCCAGCAGTTTCGGGACTAGCGGCCCCCAAGAGACCCAGTACTTC. Translating it yields CASSFGTSGPQETQYF.